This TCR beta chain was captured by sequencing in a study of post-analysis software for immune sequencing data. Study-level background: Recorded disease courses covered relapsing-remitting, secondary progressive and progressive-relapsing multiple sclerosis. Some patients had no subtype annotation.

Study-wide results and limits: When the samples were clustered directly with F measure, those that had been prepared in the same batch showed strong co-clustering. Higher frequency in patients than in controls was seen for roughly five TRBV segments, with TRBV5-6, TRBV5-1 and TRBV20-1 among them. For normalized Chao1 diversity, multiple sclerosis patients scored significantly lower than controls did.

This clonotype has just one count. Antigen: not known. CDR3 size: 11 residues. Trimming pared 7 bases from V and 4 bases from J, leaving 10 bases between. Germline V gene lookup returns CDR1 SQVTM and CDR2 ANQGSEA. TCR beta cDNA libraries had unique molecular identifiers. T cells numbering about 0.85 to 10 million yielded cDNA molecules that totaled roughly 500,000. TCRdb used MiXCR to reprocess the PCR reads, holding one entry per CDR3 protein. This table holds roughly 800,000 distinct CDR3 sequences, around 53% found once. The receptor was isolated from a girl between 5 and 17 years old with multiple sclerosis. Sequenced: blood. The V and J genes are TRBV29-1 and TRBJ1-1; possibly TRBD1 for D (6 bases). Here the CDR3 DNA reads TGCAGCGCTGGGACAAGCACTGAAGCTTTCTTT. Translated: CSAGTSTEAFF.